The subject of this entry is one T cell receptor beta chain. This receptor's antigen is unknown. No qualities accompany the bases; no much larger clone lies one base away. TCR beta libraries were generated from genomic DNA with the immunoSEQ kit, following the manufacturer's recommendations. For library preparation, a first multiplex PCR was performed with proprietary primers, followed by a second PCR in which unique barcodes were added, and bead cleanups were performed after each round. A kit-provided positive control reaction and a negative control reaction were included in every sample batch. The final libraries underwent checking on an Agilent 4200 TapeStation D1000 ScreenTape, volumetric pooling, and quantification by qPCR. An Illumina NextSeq500 fitted with a MidOutput 150-cycle cartridge performed the sequencing, running 156 Read1 cycles and 15 Index1 cycles with the kit's custom primers. The pooled library was loaded at approximately 1.1 pM with a roughly 20% PhiX control spike-in. The authors' pipeline ran thus. The vendor-processed data were analyzed in R, and a clonotype was defined as all T cells that share the same CDR3 nucleotide sequence. In the clone abundance analyses, frequencies were normalized to the 10,000 most abundant clones in each sample. Public T cell clones, which averaged fewer than five per sample, were removed prior to analysis. Tumor-enriched and baseline blood-enriched clonotypes were defined by at least a 32-fold difference in abundance between compartments. A beta-binomial differential abundance model was used to identify clonotypes that were expanded or contracted between blood time points. Tumor-blood repertoire similarity was measured with the Baroni-Urbani and Buser coefficient, and groups were compared using two-tailed Wilcoxon tests in R. TCRdb retrieved this table from immuneACCESS and kept in-frame rearrangements only. Not all clones are present; in checked studies, unresolved V genes account for under half, and no reason is known for the remainder. D and trimming come from the DNA, and the V and J calls and clone size come from that table. Here the sample has tens of thousands of clones; approximately 86% occur a single time. In total, the top ten clones hold approximately 22% of the sample.

The sample originates from a study of radiation and T cells in renal cell carcinoma (dated by TCRdb to 2019 to 2021). Context from the whole study: Samples came from a clinical trial, in which primary renal cell carcinomas received 15 Gy stereotactic body radiation therapy followed by nephrectomy 4 weeks later. In total, 50 to 60 samples underwent TCR beta sequencing: 25 or so tumors plus 27 peripheral blood samples. In the approximately 57 samples combined, around 3.7 million unique CDR3 nucleotide sequences were found, encoding roughly 3,000,000 unique CDR3 amino acid sequences.

In light of the paper, this sample's time point label describes: blood 2 weeks post-SBRT. Per the publication, the treatment or condition label means: 15 Gy SBRT to primary tumor, nephrectomy 4 weeks later. To follow tumor-enriched clonotypes, peripheral blood was collected serially from radiation-treated patients at baseline and again at 2 weeks and 4 weeks after SBRT. Every patient's renal cell carcinoma showed clear cell pathology. Genomic DNA for TCR sequencing was prepared using the QIAamp DNA Blood Mini Kit (Qiagen). The analyses included only samples that passed all quality control checks. Summary of the overall study and its limitations: Because the trial had a single-armed design, the trial could not examine how radiation dose or scheduling affected the TCR repertoire. In blood, the top tumor clonotypes increased between baseline and 2 weeks post-radiation and then shrank by 4 weeks, which suggests that tumor-resident clones expanded only transiently. No pretreatment tumor biopsies were available, so the baseline intratumoral presence of clonotypes could not be determined. Blood repertoire dynamics were not followed beyond 4 weeks after treatment.

CDR1 MNHEY and CDR2 SMNVEV were looked up in the germline V gene (reference sequence). Including the terminal cysteine and phenylalanine, the CDR3 comprises 14 residues. Only the CDR3 region is kept as DNA, spanning 42 bases read in frame from base 1. The junction carries 16 bases between V and J, which are trimmed by 6 bases and 5 bases respectively. This TCR derives from a woman aged 45-59 years with renal cell carcinoma. The material was blood, obtained from a patient whose treatment included radiotherapy and nephrectomy. The chain uses TRBV27 and TRBJ1-2; matching of 6 bases hints at TRBD1 as the D gene. The CDR3 reads as follows: CASSITGTGYGYTF. In nucleotides, the sequence is TGTGCCAGCAGCATCACAGGGACGGGGTATGGCTACACCTTC.